A selection of T cell receptor beta chains follows, all from one sample in a study of quantifying T cell responses using KT2 cells. TCRdb used MiXCR to reprocess the UMI-ligation and nested PCR reads, holding one entry per CDR3 protein. This repertoire shows tens of thousands of distinct CDR3 sequences, around 10% found once; its top ten account for over 9.5%. Sequencing used PBMCs spiked with cells of the T cell clone KT2. These receptors originate from a human donor. CDR3s include the opening cysteine and the closing phenylalanine or tryptophan. A D gene is named only where the DNA matches it firmly. Rows give clone size only sometimes, using once, few, many, or a class for an expanded clone.

d_gene	v_gene	j_gene	abundance	CDR3nt	CDR3aa
NA	TRBV11-2	TRBJ1-6	many	TGTGCCAGCAGCTTAGTGTTGAGGTCCTATAATTCACCCCTCCACTTT	CASSLVLRSYNSPLHF
TRBD2	TRBV3-1	TRBJ2-1	few	TGTGCCAGCAGCCATGGGACTATCAACAATGAGCAGTTCTTC	CASSHGTINNEQFF
NA	TRBV7-8	TRBJ1-3	NA	TGTGCCAGCAGCTTACATGTGGGAGCCACTGGAAACACCATATATTTT	CASSLHVGATGNTIYF
NA	TRBV6-6	TRBJ1-1	NA	TGTGCCAGCAGTTACCTGGACGACGCTGAAGCTTTCTTT	CASSYLDDAEAFF
TRBD2	TRBV6-6	TRBJ2-2	many	TGTGCCAGCAGACCCGGACTAGCGGGGGGGGCGTCGAACACCGGGGAGCTGTTTTTT	CASRPGLAGGASNTGELFF
TRBD1	TRBV20-1	TRBJ1-1	many	TGCAGTGCTAGACAGGGGGACACTGAAGCTTTCTTT	CSARQGDTEAFF
NA	TRBV2	TRBJ2-7	NA	TGTGCCAGCAGGGAGACAGGTGAAGAGCAGTACTTC	CASRETGEEQYF
NA	TRBV7-2	TRBJ2-1	many	TGTGCCAGCAGCCCCAGCTCCTACAATGAGCAGTTCTTC	CASSPSSYNEQFF
NA	TRBV2	TRBJ2-7	NA	TGTGCCAGCAGTTCACGGGGCGGAATAAGCTCCTACGAGCAGTACTTC	CASSSRGGISSYEQYF
TRBD1	TRBV6-1	TRBJ1-1	NA	TGTGCCAGCAGGGCCAGGTATGGGACAGGGGGCCGCACTGAAGCTTTCTTT	CASRARYGTGGRTEAFF
TRBD1	TRBV10-2	TRBJ2-7	many	TGCGCCAGCGGAATCCCTACAGGGGCCTCATACGAGCAGTACTTC	CASGIPTGASYEQYF
TRBD2	TRBV6-4	TRBJ2-3	medium-sized	TGTGCCAGCAGTGACGGTGCGGGGGGCCCAGATACGCAGTATTTT	CASSDGAGGPDTQYF
NA	TRBV20-1	TRBJ2-3	few	TGCAGTGCCCGAAGGCCTCGCACAGATACGCAGTATTTT	CSARRPRTDTQYF
NA	TRBV5-4	TRBJ2-5	few	TGTGCCAGCAGCTTGCCGACTAGTCAAGAGACCCAGTACTTC	CASSLPTSQETQYF
NA	TRBV20-1	TRBJ1-5	few	TGCAGCCCAGGTGGGAAGTTGGATCAGCCCCAGCATTTT	CSPGGKLDQPQHF
NA	TRBV5-1	TRBJ2-1	few	TGCGCCAGCAGCACCGGGGGTGCCAATGAGCAGTTCTTC	CASSTGGANEQFF
TRBD1	TRBV20-1	TRBJ1-5	few	TGCAGTGCTATACAGGGGACTAACTTCAATCAGCCCCAGCATTTT	CSAIQGTNFNQPQHF
TRBD1	TRBV14	TRBJ1-4	many	TGTGCCAGCAGCCAATCCAGGACAGGGAAGGCGGCTGAAAAACTGTTTTTT	CASSQSRTGKAAEKLFF
TRBD1	TRBV7-9	TRBJ1-6	few	TGTGCCAGCAGCCCGGGACAGAATAATTCACCCCTCCACTTT	CASSPGQNNSPLHF
NA	TRBV29-1	TRBJ1-3	few	TGCAGCGTTGAATCACGTCACAGATCTGGAAACACCATATATTTT	CSVESRHRSGNTIYF
TRBD2	TRBV5-1	TRBJ2-7	NA	TGCGCCAGCAGCCTGACTAGCGGGAGTCGGGACGAGCAGTACTTC	CASSLTSGSRDEQYF
NA	TRBV6-1	TRBJ1-5	few	TGTGCCAGCAGTGACAGGGTTGGGGATCAGCCCCAGCATTTT	CASSDRVGDQPQHF
NA	TRBV30	TRBJ2-7	few	TGTGCCTGGAACGGGGACTTTCGAAGCGAGCAGTACTTC	CAWNGDFRSEQYF
TRBD2	TRBV7-2	TRBJ2-5	many	TGTGCCAGCAGCCGGACTAGCGGGGAACAAGAGACCCAGTACTTC	CASSRTSGEQETQYF
TRBD1	TRBV28	TRBJ2-6	few	TGTGCCAGCACCGACAACCGCGGACAGGTCTCTGGGGCCAACGTCCTGACTTTC	CASTDNRGQVSGANVLTF
NA	TRBV20-1	TRBJ2-7	few	TGCAGTGCGCGGGACAGTTTAAACTCCTACGAGCAGTACTTC	CSARDSLNSYEQYF
TRBD1	TRBV29-1	TRBJ1-1	few	TGCAGCGTCGACGCGTGGACAGGGAAGAACACTGAAGCTTTCTTT	CSVDAWTGKNTEAFF
NA	TRBV2	TRBJ2-7	NA	TGTGCCAGCAATATCCAGGGGCAATACTACGAGCAGTACTTC	CASNIQGQYYEQYF
NA	TRBV4-1	TRBJ2-5	NA	TGCGCCAGCTCCCGAGGTCGGGCCCGGGGTCAGGCACAAGAGACCCAGTACTTC	CASSRGRARGQAQETQYF
NA	TRBV19	TRBJ1-2	NA	TGTGCCAGTAGTCAGGGGCAAAACTATGGCTACACCTTC	CASSQGQNYGYTF
NA	TRBV5-1	TRBJ2-2	many	TGCGCCAGCAGCCCGTTCCTTACCCGAGGCACCGGGGAGCTGTTTTTT	CASSPFLTRGTGELFF
NA	TRBV5-1	TRBJ2-3	many	TGCGCCAGCAGCTTGGCGAGCACAGATACGCAGTATTTT	CASSLASTDTQYF
NA	TRBV9	TRBJ2-3	NA	TGTGCCAGCAGCGGAGATACGCAGTATTTT	CASSGDTQYF
NA	TRBV12-3/TRBV12-4	TRBJ1-1	NA	TGTGCCAGCAGTGCCACTCAGAACACTGAAGCTTTCTTT	CASSATQNTEAFF
NA	TRBV5-3	TRBJ1-1	NA	TGTGCCAGAAGCTTGGGTGACGGAAACAACACTGAAGCTTTCTTT	CARSLGDGNNTEAFF
NA	TRBV4-1	TRBJ1-1	few	TGCGCCAGCAGCCAATTAGATGGAGCTAAGGCTTTCTTT	CASSQLDGAKAFF
NA	TRBV4-3	TRBJ2-5	few	TGCGCCAGCAGCCCACAAGGGTCCCAAGAGACCCAGTACTTC	CASSPQGSQETQYF
TRBD2	TRBV20-1	TRBJ2-3	many	TGCAGTGCTAGTGACGGGGGGTCAGATACGCAGTATTTT	CSASDGGSDTQYF
NA	TRBV5-1	TRBJ2-3	many	TGCGCCAGCAGCCTAGCTAGGCACTCAGCGGCAGATACGCAGTATTTT	CASSLARHSAADTQYF
NA	TRBV7-2	TRBJ2-3	few	TGTGCCAGCAGCTTAGCGGGGAACGGAGCAGGAGATACGCAGTATTTT	CASSLAGNGAGDTQYF